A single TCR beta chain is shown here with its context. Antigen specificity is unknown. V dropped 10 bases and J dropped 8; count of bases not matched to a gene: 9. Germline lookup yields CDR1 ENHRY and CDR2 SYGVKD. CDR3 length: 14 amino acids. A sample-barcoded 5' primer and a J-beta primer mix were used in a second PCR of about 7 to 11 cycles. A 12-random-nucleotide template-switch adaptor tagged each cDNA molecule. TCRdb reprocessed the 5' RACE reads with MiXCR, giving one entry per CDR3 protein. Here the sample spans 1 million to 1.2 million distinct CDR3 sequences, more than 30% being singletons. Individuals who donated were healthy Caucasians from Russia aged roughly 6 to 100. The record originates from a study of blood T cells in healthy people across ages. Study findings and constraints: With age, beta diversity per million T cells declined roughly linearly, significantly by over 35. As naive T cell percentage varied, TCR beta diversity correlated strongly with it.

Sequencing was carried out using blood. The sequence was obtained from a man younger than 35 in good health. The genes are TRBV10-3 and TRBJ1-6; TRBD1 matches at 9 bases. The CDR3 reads CATAPGQGYSPLHF. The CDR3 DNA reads TGTGCCACCGCCCCGGGACAGGGTTATTCACCCCTCCACTTT.